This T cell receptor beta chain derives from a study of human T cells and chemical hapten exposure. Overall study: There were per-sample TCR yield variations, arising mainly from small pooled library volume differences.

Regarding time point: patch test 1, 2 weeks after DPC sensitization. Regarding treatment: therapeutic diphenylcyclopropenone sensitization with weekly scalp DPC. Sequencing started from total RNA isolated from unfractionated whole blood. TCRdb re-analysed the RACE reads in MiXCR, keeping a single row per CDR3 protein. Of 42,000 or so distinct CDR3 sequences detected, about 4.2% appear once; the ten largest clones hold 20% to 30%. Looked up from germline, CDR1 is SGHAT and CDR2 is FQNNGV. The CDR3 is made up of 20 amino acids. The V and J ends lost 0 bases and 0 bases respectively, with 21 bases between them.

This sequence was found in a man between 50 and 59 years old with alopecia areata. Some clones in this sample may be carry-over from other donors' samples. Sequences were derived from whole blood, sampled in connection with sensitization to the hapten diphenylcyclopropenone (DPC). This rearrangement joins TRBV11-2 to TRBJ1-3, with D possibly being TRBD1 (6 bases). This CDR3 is CASSLEPSGHRAFSGNTIYF. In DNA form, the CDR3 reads TGTGCCAGCAGCTTAGAACCATCCGGCCACAGGGCCTTCTCTGGAAACACCATATATTTT. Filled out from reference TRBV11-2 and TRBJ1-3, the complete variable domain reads EAGVAQSPRYKIIEKRQSVAFWCNPISGHATLYWYQQILGQGPKLLIQFQNNGVVDDSQLPKDRFSAERLKGVDSTLKIQPAKLEDSAVYLCASSLEPSGHRAFSGNTIYFGEGSWLTVV.